Following are 25 T cell receptor beta chains from one sample sequenced in a study of Graves' ophthalmopathy and Graves' hyperthyroidism. The authors amplified TCR beta CDR3 regions, and they did so from RNA transcripts for repertoire sequencing. An initial RT-PCR round employing HTBI primers preceded a second-round multiplex PCR. TCRdb re-derived calls from the multiplex PCR reads in MiXCR, one entry per CDR3 protein. The sample has about 210,000 distinct CDR3 sequences; about 32% are singletons. The sample was peripheral blood. These receptors came from a man between 50 and 59 years old with Graves' ophthalmopathy.

This clonotype has a count of ten or more. The chain joins TRBV4-3 to TRBJ2-6, with 7 bases lining up with TRBD2. This CDR3 is 17 amino acids long. The trim removed 3 bases at V and 2 bases at J, leaving 7 bases unmatched. Germline CDR1 is LGHNA and CDR2 is YSLEER. DNA of the CDR3: TGCGCCAGCAGCCAGGGAGGGTGGAGTACTGGGGCCAACGTCCTGACTTTC. It translates to CASSQGGWSTGANVLTF.

This clonotype was observed at least ten times. V and J are TRBV18 and TRBJ2-7; perhaps TRBD1 as D (6 bases). This CDR3 region has 14 residues. V lost 3 bases, J lost 2 bases, and 11 bases lay in between. The germline V gene encodes CDR1 KGHSH and CDR2 LQKENI. CDR3 coding DNA: TGTGCCAGCTCACCCGGGACATCCCCCTACGAGCAGTACTTC. Translated: CASSPGTSPYEQYF.

This clonotype was seen ten or more times. The chain couples TRBV11-1 to TRBJ2-7; D might be TRBD1 (5 bases). V was cut by 2 bases and J by 3 bases, with 11 bases left in between. CDR1 and CDR2 (germline): SGHAT, FQDESV (reference sequence). There are 14 residues in the CDR3. CDR3 region: CASSLRGGFYEQYF. CDR3 nucleotides: TGTGCCAGCAGCTTAAGGGGTGGATTCTACGAGCAGTACTTC.

The V gene is TRBV6-2 or TRBV6-3, the J gene TRBJ2-5; perhaps TRBD1 as D (6 bases). The CDR3 spans 14 residues. Germline V gene lookup returns CDR1 MNHEY and CDR2 SVGEGT. V was pared by 6 bases and J by 5 bases, with 16 bases between. This CDR3 is CASRIQGSEETQYF. For the CDR3, the DNA is TGTGCCAGCAGAATACAGGGTTCGGAGGAGACCCAGTACTTC.

This rearrangement joins TRBV7-9 to TRBJ2-5; no clear D. Trimming took off 4 bases at V and 5 bases at J, with 11 bases between the two ends. Germline assignment: CDR1 SEHNR and CDR2 FQNEAQ (reference sequence). CDR3 length: 13 amino acids. The CDR3 DNA reads TGTGCCAGCAGCTCCCGGACCGCGGAGACCCAGTACTTC. This gives the protein CASSSRTAETQYF. The whole variable domain, filled in from reference TRBV7-9 and TRBJ2-5, reads DTGVSQNPRHKITKRGQNVTFRCDPISEHNRLYWYRQTLGQGPEFLTYFQNEAQLEKSRLLSDRFSAERPKGSFSTLEIQRTEQGDSAMYLCASSSRTAETQYFGPGTRLLVL.

This clonotype appeared many times. The V and J genes are TRBV29-1 and TRBJ1-1; tentative D call: TRBD1 (6 bases). Deletions cut 7 bases from V and 0 bases from J, with 9 bases between. The CDR3 consists of 12 residues. CDR1 SQVTM and CDR2 ANQGSEA come from the germline V gene. The CDR3 loop is CSATGLNTEAFF. CDR3 in DNA: TGCAGCGCGACAGGTTTGAACACTGAAGCTTTCTTT.

CDR3: CASSLPPGTVRETQYF. CDR3 nucleotide sequence: TGTGCCAGCAGCTTACCCCCCGGGACGGTCCGAGAGACCCAGTACTTC. The V call is TRBV7-9, the J call TRBJ2-5; the D call may be TRBD1 or TRBD2 (5 bases each). Trimming removed 2 bases at V and 4 bases at J, with 17 bases between. The V gene's germline CDR1 is SEHNR and CDR2 FQNEAQ (reference sequence). This CDR3 has 16 amino acids.

The sample holds many counts of this clonotype. The chain joins TRBV11-2 to TRBJ2-5, with TRBD2 identical over 11 bases. The junction had 12 bases not matched to a gene; V was cut back by 9 bases and J by 3 bases. In germline, CDR1 is SGHAT, CDR2 FQNNGV. This CDR3 contains 16 residues. DNA for the CDR3: TGTGCCAGTTCTATTCATGGGACTAGCGGTAAAGAGACCCAGTACTTC. Translating gives CASSIHGTSGKETQYF.

This clonotype was counted ten times or more. The chain employs TRBV2 and TRBJ2-7; a weak D match, TRBD1 (6 bases). Germline values: CDR1 SNHLY, CDR2 FYNNEI. V lost 6 bases and J lost 5, with 20 bases in between. The CDR3 totals 15 residues. CDR3 sequence: CASSPLQGTADEQYF. CDR3 nucleotides: TGTGCCAGCAGCCCCCTTCAGGGGACCGCGGACGAGCAGTACTTC.

The chain employs TRBV20-1 and TRBJ1-2; 7 nucleotides match TRBD1. Trimming at V came to 6 bases and at J to 8 bases, leaving 9 bases not matched to a gene. Germline CDR1 DFQATT, CDR2 SNEGSKA (reference sequence). This CDR3 is built from 12 residues. CDR3 region: CSASDRELGYTF. The CDR3 region has the DNA TGCAGTGCGAGTGACAGGGAATTAGGCTACACCTTC.

The chain's CDR3 is CASSANTGQGMGSPLHF. In DNA form, the CDR3 reads TGTGCCAGCAGTGCCAATACCGGACAGGGGATGGGCTCACCCCTCCACTTT. V is TRBV2 and J is TRBJ1-6, with 9 bases matching TRBD1. Germline trimming cut 4 bases from V and 10 bases from J; bases unmatched to any gene: 14. The germline gives CDR1 SNHLY, CDR2 FYNNEI. This CDR3 contains 17 residues.

As concerns this clonotype: Mismatch with germline at one junction end may stem from a read error. The rearrangement links TRBV6-4 to TRBJ1-6, with TRBD1 identical over 8 bases. Germline-derived CDR1 and CDR2 are MRHNA and SNTAGT. The CDR3 loop spans 15 amino acids. The CDR3 DNA is TGTGCCAGCAGTTACTCCGGACAGGGAGGCTCACCCCTCCACTTT. This gives the protein CASSYSGQGGSPLHF.

This clonotype was seen ten or more times. The rearrangement links TRBV30 to TRBJ1-1; TRBD1 aligns across 8 bases. The junction had 5 bases not matched to a gene; V was cut back by 1 base and J by 4 bases. In germline, CDR1 is GTSNPN, CDR2 SVGIG (reference sequence). The CDR3 has 14 residues. The chain's CDR3 is CAWSAGQVGTEAFF. CDR3 DNA: TGTGCCTGGAGTGCGGGACAGGTGGGCACTGAAGCTTTCTTT.

This clonotype has at least ten counts. This chain joins TRBV2 and TRBJ1-5; D gene ambiguous. V was clipped by 5 bases and J by 4 bases, with 12 bases between them. The length of the CDR3 is 14 residues. Germline V lookup: CDR1 SNHLY, CDR2 FYNNEI. CDR3 amino acids: CASSQPPGNQPQHF. Written as DNA, the CDR3 is TGTGCCAGCAGTCAACCGCCAGGTAATCAGCCCCAGCATTTT.

The genes are TRBV15 and TRBJ2-5; D unclear. Trimming cost V 0 bases and J 4 bases, with 9 bases left between them. The germline V gene has CDR1 LNHNV and CDR2 YYDKDF (reference sequence). The CDR3 is 14 residues long. The CDR3 nucleotides are TGTGCCACCAGCAGAGAATGGGTCGGAGAGACCCAGTACTTC. It specifies CATSREWVGETQYF.

This clonotype was recorded at least ten times. The chain joins TRBV6-5 to TRBJ2-7; D gene uncertain. The CDR3 runs 14 residues. CDR1 and CDR2 from the germline V gene are MNHEY and SVGAGI. With 0 bases removed from V and 2 bases from J, the gap between germline ends came to 8 bases. The CDR3 loop is CASSYSLRAYEQYF. In DNA form, the CDR3 reads TGTGCCAGCAGTTACTCGTTACGAGCCTACGAGCAGTACTTC.

The V call is TRBV24-1, the J call TRBJ1-5; TRBD1 agrees at 7 bases. The CDR3 is 12 residues long. Germline V gene data show CDR1 as KGHDR and CDR2 as SFDVKD. Losses at the gene ends were 3 bases for V and 12 bases for J; bases not matched to a gene: 4. DNA of the CDR3: TGTGCCACCAGTGATGATGACAGGGTCCAGCATTTT. This sequence encodes CATSDDDRVQHF.

Ten or more counts support this clonotype. The chain carries TRBV6-2 or TRBV6-3 and TRBJ1-1; 10 nucleotides match TRBD1. The V gene end was trimmed by 6 bases and the J gene end by 5 bases; junction bases not matched to a gene: 12. The CDR3 runs to 16 residues. Germline V CDR1 and CDR2: MNHEY, SVGEGT. The CDR3 sequence is CASSHPRDRGWTEAFF. The DNA for the CDR3 is TGTGCCAGCAGCCACCCAAGGGACAGGGGTTGGACTGAAGCTTTCTTT.

The chain combines TRBV11-2 with TRBJ2-2, with TRBD2 matching 8 bases. The V and J ends lost 2 bases and 1 base, in that order; junction bases with no gene match: 12. Germline lookup yields CDR1 SGHAT and CDR2 FQNNGV. The CDR3 runs to 19 residues. CDR3: CASSLRTAPGGVNTGELFF. CDR3 in DNA: TGTGCCAGCAGCTTACGAACCGCTCCGGGGGGGGTGAACACCGGGGAGCTGTTTTTT.

This clonotype was picked up many times. This sequence joins TRBV6-2 or TRBV6-3 and TRBJ2-7; TRBD2 matches 7 bases. CDR1 and CDR2 from the germline V gene are MNHEY and SVGEGT. There are 15 residues in the CDR3. V was clipped by 6 bases and J by 0 bases; unmatched bases: 8. In nucleotides, the CDR3 is TGTGCCAGCAGCAAACCGGGACTATCCTCCTACGAGCAGTACTTC. It encodes CASSKPGLSSYEQYF.

This clonotype was seen ten or more times. The chain combines TRBV10-3 with TRBJ2-5; D call uncertain. Trimming cost V 0 bases and J 5 bases, with 7 bases left between them. CDR3 length equals 13 residues. Germline CDR1 ENHRY, CDR2 SYGVKD. DNA for the CDR3: TGTGCCATCAGTGAGTCAGGACGGGAGACCCAGTACTTC. It translates to CAISESGRETQYF.

This clonotype has ten or more counts. The chain combines TRBV11-2 with TRBJ1-6, with D tentatively TRBD1 (5 bases). This CDR3 contains 16 residues. In germline, CDR1 is SGHAT, CDR2 FQNNGV. V was pared by 5 bases and J by 6 bases, with 17 bases between. In nucleotides, the CDR3 is TGTGCCAGCAGCCCCAGACCCGGAGGGGCTAATTCACCCCTCCACTTT. Its protein is CASSPRPGGANSPLHF.

The CDR3, as DNA: TGTGCCAGCAGCCCGTCGGACAGGGTCGGCTACACCTTC. Translation: CASSPSDRVGYTF. V usage is TRBV7-2 and J usage is TRBJ1-2, with 8 bases aligning to TRBD1. The germline V gene encodes CDR1 SGHTA and CDR2 FQGNSA. V shed 5 bases, J shed 8 bases, and the junction held 7 bases outside the gene matches. The CDR3 extends over 13 amino acids.

This clonotype occurred a few times. This sequence joins TRBV5-1 and TRBJ2-2; 8 bases match TRBD1. After removal of 4 bases from V and 6 bases from J, the junction contained 2 bases not matched to a gene. The germline V gene has CDR1 SGHRS and CDR2 YFSETQ. The CDR3 runs to 13 residues. CDR3 DNA: TGCGCCAGCAGCCCGGACAGGGCCGGGGAGCTGTTTTTT. Translation gives CASSPDRAGELFF.

This clonotype was recorded at least ten times. For the CDR3, the DNA is TGTGCCAGCCGTGGCGGGAGTTTTAACGGATACGAGCAGTACTTC. Its translation: CASRGGSFNGYEQYF. The chain employs TRBV6-2 or TRBV6-3 and TRBJ2-7, with 7 nucleotides matching TRBD2. The CDR3 length is 15 residues. J was trimmed by 4 bases and V by 8 bases; bases with no gene match: 14. Per germline, CDR1 MNHEY and CDR2 SVGEGT.